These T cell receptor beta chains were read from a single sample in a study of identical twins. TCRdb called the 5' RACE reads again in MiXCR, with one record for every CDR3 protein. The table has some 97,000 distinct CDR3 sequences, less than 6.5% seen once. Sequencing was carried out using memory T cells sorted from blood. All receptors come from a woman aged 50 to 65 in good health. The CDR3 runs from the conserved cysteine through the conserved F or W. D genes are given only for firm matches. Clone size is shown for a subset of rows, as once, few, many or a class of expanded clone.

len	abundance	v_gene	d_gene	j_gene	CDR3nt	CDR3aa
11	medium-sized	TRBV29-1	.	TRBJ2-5	TGCAGCGTTGGAGAGGGAGAGACCCAGTACTTC	CSVGEGETQYF
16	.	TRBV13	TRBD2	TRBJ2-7	TGTGCCAGCAGCTTTCACCCGACTAGCGGGAACTACGAGCAGTACTTC	CASSFHPTSGNYEQYF
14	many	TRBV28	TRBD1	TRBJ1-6	TGTGCCAGCAGTTTCCGGACAGGGAATTCACCCCTCCACTTT	CASSFRTGNSPLHF
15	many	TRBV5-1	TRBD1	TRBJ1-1	TGCGCCAGCAGCCCAGGGGGTTCGGGGAACACTGAAGCTTTCTTT	CASSPGGSGNTEAFF
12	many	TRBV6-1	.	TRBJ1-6	TGTGCCAGCAGTGAAGTCGATCGGTCCCTCCACTTT	CASSEVDRSLHF
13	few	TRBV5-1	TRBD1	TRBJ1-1	TGCGCCAGCAGGTGGGACAGGGGCACTGAAGCTTTCTTT	CASRWDRGTEAFF
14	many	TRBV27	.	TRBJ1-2	TGTGCCAGCAGTTTATACGGGGCTAGCTATGGCTACACCTTC	CASSLYGASYGYTF
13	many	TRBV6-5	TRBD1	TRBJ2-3	TGTGCCAGCAGTGCCAACAACAGGGGTACGCAGTATTTT	CASSANNRGTQYF
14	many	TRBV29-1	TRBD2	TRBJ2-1	TGCAGCGTGGGACCGACTAGCAGGCACAATGAGCAGTTCTTC	CSVGPTSRHNEQFF
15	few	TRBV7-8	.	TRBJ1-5	TGTGCCACCACGGAAGGGGTTAGGGGCAATCAGCCCCAGCATTTT	CATTEGVRGNQPQHF
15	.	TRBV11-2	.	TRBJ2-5	TGTGCCAGCAGCTTTCGACAGGAACCTGGCGCGGCCCAGTACTTC	CASSFRQEPGAAQYF
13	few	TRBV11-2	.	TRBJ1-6	TGTGCCAGCAGCTTAGACCCGAATTCACCCCTCCACTTT	CASSLDPNSPLHF
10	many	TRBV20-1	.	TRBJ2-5	TGCAGCGTCCAGCAAGAGACCCAGTACTTC	CSVQQETQYF
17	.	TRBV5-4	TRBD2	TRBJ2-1	TGTGCCAGAAGCTTGGGGGGGACTTCCCGCTCCTACAATGAGCAGTTCTTC	CARSLGGTSRSYNEQFF
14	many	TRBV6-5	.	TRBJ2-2	TGTGCCAGCAGTCCGAGGCCCAACACCGGGGAGCTGTTTTTT	CASSPRPNTGELFF
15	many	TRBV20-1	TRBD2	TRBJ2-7	TGCAGTGCTAGAGATTCGCGGGGGACTACCCACGAGCAGTACTTC	CSARDSRGTTHEQYF
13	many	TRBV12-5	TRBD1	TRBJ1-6	TGTGCTAGTGCCGGACAGGGTAATTCACCCCTCCACTTT	CASAGQGNSPLHF
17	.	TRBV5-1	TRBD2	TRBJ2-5	TGCGCCAGCAGCTTGGAGCTAGCGGGAGGGCCGGTCGAGACCCAGTACTTC	CASSLELAGGPVETQYF
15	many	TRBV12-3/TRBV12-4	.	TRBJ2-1	TGTGCCAGCAGTTTACGTGTGGGGGCAGGCAATGAGCAGTTCTTC	CASSLRVGAGNEQFF
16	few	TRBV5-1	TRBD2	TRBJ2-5	TGCGCCAGCAGCTGGACTAGCGGGAGGGCCTCGGAGACCCAGTACTTC	CASSWTSGRASETQYF
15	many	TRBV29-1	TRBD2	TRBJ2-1	TGCAGCGTTGAAGCGGTAGCGGGAAATGAGGATGAGCAGTTCTTC	CSVEAVAGNEDEQFF
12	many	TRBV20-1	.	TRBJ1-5	TGCAGTGCTAGTGGAAGCAATCAGCCCCAGCATTTT	CSASGSNQPQHF
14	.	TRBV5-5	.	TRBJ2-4	TGTGCCAGCAGCTTGAGGGTTGCAAGTAACATTCAGTACTTC	CASSLRVASNIQYF
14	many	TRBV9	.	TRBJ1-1	TGTGCCAGCAGCGTAGTCACCAGAGACACTGAAGCTTTCTTT	CASSVVTRDTEAFF
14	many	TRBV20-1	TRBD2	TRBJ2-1	TGCAGTCCCAGAACTAGCGTGAGAGGGTCTGAGCAGTTCTTC	CSPRTSVRGSEQFF
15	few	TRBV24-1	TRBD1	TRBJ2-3	TGTGCCACCAGTGATTTAGGGGGACAGGACGATACGCAGTATTTT	CATSDLGGQDDTQYF
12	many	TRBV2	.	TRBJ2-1	TGTGCCAGCAGTGGGTCCGGGGATGAGCAGTTCTTC	CASSGSGDEQFF
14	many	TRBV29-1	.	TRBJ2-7	TGCAGCGTTGTCCCCGGGACAAGTTCCTACGAGCAGTACTTC	CSVVPGTSSYEQYF
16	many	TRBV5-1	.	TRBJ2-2	TGCGCCAGCAGCTTGGTTCCGGCCAGGGCTACCGGGGAGCTGTTTTTT	CASSLVPARATGELFF
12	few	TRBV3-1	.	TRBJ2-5	TGTGCCAGCAGCCAGGGCCTCAGGGACCAGTACTTC	CASSQGLRDQYF
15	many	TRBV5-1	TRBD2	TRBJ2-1	TGCGCCAGCAGCTTGACGACTAGCGGTTACAATGAGCAGTTCTTC	CASSLTTSGYNEQFF
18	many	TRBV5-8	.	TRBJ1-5	TGTGCCAGCAGCTTGGGATCGGCGGGGCTGTTCAGCAATCAGCCCCAGCATTTT	CASSLGSAGLFSNQPQHF
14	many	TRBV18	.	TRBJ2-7	TGTGCCAGCTCACCACAAGGGGTAAGCTACGAGCAGTACTTC	CASSPQGVSYEQYF
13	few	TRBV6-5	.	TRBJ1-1	TGTGCCAGCAAGGAGACGGTGAACACTGAAGCTTTCTTT	CASKETVNTEAFF
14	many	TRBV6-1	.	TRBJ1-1	TGTGCCAGCAGTTCACGGACCGGGGACACTGAAGCTTTCTTT	CASSSRTGDTEAFF
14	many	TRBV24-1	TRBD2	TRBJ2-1	TGTGCCACCAGTGACCCGAGGGACTATACAAGGCAGTTCTTC	CATSDPRDYTRQFF
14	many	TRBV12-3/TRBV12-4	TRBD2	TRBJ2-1	TGTGCCAGCAGTCTTGGGACTAGCGAGAGTGAGCAGTTCTTC	CASSLGTSESEQFF
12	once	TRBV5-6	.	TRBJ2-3	TGTGCCAGCAGTGGAGCCCTGGATACGCAGTATTTT	CASSGALDTQYF
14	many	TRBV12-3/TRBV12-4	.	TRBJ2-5	TGTGCCAGCAGTTTAGGCGGAAGCCAAGAGACCCAGTACTTC	CASSLGGSQETQYF
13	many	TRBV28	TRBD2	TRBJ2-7	TGTGCCAGCTTAGCTAGCGGGAGGGGCGAGCAGTACTTC	CASLASGRGEQYF
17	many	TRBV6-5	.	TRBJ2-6	TGTGCCAGCAGGGACCCTGGGGGATCCTCTGGGGCCAACGTCCTGACTTTC	CASRDPGGSSGANVLTF
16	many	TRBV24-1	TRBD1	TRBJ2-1	TGTGCCACCAGTGATCACAGGGGTGGCCCCTACAATGAGCAGTTCTTC	CATSDHRGGPYNEQFF
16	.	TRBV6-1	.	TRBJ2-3	TGTGCCAGCAGTGAACGGGACGGACTTCGCACAGATACGCAGTATTTT	CASSERDGLRTDTQYF
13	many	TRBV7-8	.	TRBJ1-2	TGTGCCAGCAGCTTAAGCAGGGGCGCTGGCTACACCTTC	CASSLSRGAGYTF
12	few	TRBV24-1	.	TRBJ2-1	TGTGCCACCAGTGATTTAGGGGAAGGACAGTTCTTC	CATSDLGEGQFF
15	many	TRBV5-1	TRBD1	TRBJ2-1	TGCGCCAGCAGCTCCGGGACAGGGCCTTCTAATGAGCAGTTCTTC	CASSSGTGPSNEQFF
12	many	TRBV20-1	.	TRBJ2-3	TGCAGTGCTAGAGCGTCCCCAGATACGCAGTATTTT	CSARASPDTQYF